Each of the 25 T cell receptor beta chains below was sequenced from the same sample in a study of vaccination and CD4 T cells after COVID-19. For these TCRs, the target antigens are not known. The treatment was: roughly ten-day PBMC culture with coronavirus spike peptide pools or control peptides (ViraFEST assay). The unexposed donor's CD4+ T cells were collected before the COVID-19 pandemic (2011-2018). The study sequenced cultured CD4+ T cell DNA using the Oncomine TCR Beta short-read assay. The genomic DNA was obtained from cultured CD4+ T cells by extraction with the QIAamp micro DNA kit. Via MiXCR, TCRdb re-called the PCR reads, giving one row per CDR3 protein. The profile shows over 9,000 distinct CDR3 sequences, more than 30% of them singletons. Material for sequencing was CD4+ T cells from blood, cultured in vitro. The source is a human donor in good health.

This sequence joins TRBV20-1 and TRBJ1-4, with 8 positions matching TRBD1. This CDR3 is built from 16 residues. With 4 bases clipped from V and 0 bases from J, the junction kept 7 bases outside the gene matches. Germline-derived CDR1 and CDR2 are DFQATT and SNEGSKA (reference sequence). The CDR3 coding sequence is TGCAGTGCTAATGGACAGGGCCTCGCAACTAATGAAAAACTGTTTTTT. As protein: CSANGQGLATNEKLFF.

CDR3 loop: CASSQERRGQGVDGEQYF. The CDR3 DNA is TGCGCCAGCAGCCAAGAGAGAAGGGGACAGGGTGTCGATGGTGAGCAGTACTTC. V is TRBV4-3 and J is TRBJ2-7; 9 bases are a match to TRBD1. The length of the CDR3 is 18 residues. Looked up from germline, CDR1 is LGHNA and CDR2 is YSLEER. The V and J ends lost 0 bases and 7 bases, in that order; junction bases with no gene match: 16.

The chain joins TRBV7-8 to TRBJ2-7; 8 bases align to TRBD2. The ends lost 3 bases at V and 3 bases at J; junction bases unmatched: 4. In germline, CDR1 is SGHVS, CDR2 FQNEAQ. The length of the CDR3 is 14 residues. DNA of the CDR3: TGTGCCAGCAGCTTGGGAGCGGGAGTCTACGAGCAGTACTTC. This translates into CASSLGAGVYEQYF.

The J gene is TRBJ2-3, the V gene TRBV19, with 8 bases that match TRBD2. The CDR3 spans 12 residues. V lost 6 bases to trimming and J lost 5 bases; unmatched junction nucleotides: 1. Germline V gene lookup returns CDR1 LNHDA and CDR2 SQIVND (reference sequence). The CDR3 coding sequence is TGTGCCAGTAGGCTAGCGGGAGATACGCAGTATTTT. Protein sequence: CASRLAGDTQYF.

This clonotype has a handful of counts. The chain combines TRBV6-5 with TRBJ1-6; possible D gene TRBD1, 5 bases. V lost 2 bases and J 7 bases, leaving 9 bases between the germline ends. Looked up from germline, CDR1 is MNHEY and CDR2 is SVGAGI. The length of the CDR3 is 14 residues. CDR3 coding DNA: TGTGCCAGCAGTTACCGATGGGGGAATTCACCCCTCCACTTT. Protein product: CASSYRWGNSPLHF.

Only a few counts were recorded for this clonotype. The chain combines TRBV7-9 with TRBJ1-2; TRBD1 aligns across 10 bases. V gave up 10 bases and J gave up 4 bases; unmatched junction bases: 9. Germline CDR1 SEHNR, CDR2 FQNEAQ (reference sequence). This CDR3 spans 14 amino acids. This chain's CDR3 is CAIPRQGALYGYTF. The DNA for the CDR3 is TGTGCCATTCCGCGACAGGGGGCTCTCTATGGCTACACCTTC. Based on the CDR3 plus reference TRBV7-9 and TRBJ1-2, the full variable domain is DTGVSQNPRHKITKRGQNVTFRCDPISEHNRLYWYRQTLGQGPEFLTYFQNEAQLEKSRLLSDRFSAERPKGSFSTLEIQRTEQGDSAMYLCAIPRQGALYGYTFGSGTRLTVV.

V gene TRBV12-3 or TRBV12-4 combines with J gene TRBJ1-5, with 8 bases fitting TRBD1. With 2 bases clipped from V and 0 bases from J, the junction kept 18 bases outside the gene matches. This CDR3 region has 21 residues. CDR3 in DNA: TGTGCCAGCAGTTTAAAGGTTTTCTCGGACAGGGCGGAGGGTAGCAATCAGCCCCAGCATTTT. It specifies CASSLKVFSDRAEGSNQPQHF.

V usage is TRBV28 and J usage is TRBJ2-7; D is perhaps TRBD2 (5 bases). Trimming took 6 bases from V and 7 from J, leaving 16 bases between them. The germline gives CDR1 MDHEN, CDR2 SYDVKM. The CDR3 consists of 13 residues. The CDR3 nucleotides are TGTGCCAGCAGCCCGGGAACACTTCCGGAGCAGTACTTC. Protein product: CASSPGTLPEQYF.

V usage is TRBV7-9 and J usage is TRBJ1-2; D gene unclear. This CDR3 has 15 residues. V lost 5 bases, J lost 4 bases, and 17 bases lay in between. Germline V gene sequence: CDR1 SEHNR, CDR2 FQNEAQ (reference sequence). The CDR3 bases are TGTGCCAGCAGCAAAAACGTTAGGGAAGTCTATGGCTACACCTTC. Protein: CASSKNVREVYGYTF.

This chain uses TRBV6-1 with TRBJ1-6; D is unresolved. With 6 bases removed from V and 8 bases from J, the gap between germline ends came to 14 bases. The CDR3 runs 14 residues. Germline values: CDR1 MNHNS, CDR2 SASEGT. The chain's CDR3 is CASSIRGYDSPLHF. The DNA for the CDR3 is TGTGCCAGCAGCATAAGAGGGTACGATTCACCCCTCCACTTT.

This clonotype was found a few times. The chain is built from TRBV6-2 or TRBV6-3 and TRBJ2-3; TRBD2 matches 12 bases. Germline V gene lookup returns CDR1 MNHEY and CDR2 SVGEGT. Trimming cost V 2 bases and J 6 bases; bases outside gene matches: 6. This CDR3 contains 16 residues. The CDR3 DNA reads TGTGCCAGCAGTTACGGGACTAGCGGGTTGGAGGATACGCAGTATTTT. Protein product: CASSYGTSGLEDTQYF.

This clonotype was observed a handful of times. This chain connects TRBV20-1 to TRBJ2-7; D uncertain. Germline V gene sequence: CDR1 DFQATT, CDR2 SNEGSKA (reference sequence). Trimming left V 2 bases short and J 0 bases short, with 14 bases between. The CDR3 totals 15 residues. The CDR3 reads CSARYARKNSYEQYF. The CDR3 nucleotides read TGCAGTGCTAGATATGCCAGAAAGAACTCCTACGAGCAGTACTTC.

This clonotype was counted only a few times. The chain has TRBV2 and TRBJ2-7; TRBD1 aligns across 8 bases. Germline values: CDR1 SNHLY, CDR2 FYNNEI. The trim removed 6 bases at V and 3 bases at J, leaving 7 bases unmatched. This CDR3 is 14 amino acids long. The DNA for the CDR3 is TGTGCCAGCAGGATCGGACAGGGAGGCTACGAGCAGTACTTC. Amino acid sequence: CASRIGQGGYEQYF.

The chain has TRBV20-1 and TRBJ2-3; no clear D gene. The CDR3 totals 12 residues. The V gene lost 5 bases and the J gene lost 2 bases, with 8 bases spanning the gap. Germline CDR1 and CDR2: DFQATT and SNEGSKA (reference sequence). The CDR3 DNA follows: TGCAGTGCTCGCATCTACACAGATACGCAGTATTTT. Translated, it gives CSARIYTDTQYF.

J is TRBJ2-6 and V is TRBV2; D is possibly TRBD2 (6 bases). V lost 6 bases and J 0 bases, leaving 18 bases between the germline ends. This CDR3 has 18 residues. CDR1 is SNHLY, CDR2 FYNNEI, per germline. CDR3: CASSLRGTESSGANVLTF. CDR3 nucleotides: TGTGCCAGCAGCCTCCGCGGGACGGAAAGCTCTGGGGCCAACGTCCTGACTTTC.

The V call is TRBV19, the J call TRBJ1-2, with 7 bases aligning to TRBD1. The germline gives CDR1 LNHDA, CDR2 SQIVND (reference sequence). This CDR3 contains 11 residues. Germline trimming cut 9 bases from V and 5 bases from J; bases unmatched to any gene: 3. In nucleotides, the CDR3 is TGTGCCAGCGGGACAGATTATGGCTACACCTTC. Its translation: CASGTDYGYTF.

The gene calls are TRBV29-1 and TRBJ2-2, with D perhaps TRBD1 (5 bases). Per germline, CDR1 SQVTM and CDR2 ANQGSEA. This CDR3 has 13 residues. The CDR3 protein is CSLLTDVTGELFF. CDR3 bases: TGCAGTCTTCTGACAGATGTCACCGGGGAGCTGTTTTTT.

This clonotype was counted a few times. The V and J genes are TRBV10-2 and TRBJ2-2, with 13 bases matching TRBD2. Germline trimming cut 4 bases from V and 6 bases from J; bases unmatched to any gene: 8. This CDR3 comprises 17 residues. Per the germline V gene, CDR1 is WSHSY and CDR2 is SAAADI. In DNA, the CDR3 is TGCGCCAGCAGTGTACTAGCGGGAGGGTCGGGGGCCGGGGAGCTGTTTTTT. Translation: CASSVLAGGSGAGELFF.

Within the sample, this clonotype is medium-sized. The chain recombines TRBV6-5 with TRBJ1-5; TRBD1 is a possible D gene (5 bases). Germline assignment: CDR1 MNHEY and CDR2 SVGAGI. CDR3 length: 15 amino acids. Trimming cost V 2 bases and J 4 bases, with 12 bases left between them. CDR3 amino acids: CASSYPVGGNQPQHF. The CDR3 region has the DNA TGTGCCAGCAGTTACCCGGTGGGGGGGAATCAGCCCCAGCATTTT.

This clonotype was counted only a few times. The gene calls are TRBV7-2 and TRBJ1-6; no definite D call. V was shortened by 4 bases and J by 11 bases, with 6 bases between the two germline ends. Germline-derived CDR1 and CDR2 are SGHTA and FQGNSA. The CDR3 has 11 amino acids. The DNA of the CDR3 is TGTGCCAGCAGCTCGGGCCCACCCCTCCACTTT. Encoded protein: CASSSGPPLHF.

The CDR3 loop is CSASRQRVAFF. In DNA, the CDR3 is TGCAGTGCTTCCCGACAGCGGGTGGCTTTCTTT. This chain connects TRBV20-1 to TRBJ1-1; D possibly corresponds to TRBD1 (5 bases). The germline V gene has CDR1 DFQATT and CDR2 SNEGSKA (reference sequence). V lost 5 bases to trimming and J lost 11 bases, with 15 bases between them. The CDR3 is 11 amino acids.

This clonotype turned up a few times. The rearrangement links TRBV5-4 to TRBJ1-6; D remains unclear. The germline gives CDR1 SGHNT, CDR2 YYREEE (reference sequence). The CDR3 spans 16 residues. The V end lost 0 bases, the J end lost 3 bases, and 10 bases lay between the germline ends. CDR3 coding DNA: TGTGCCAGCAGCTTGGCCGGGCAGAGCTATAATTCACCCCTCCACTTT. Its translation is CASSLAGQSYNSPLHF.

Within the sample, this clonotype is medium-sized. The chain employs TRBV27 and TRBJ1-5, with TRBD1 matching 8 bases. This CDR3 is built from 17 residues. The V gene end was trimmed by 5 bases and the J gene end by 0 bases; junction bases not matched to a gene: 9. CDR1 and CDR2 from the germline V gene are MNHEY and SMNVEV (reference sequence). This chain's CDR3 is CASSTRTGTDSNQPQHF. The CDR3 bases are TGTGCCAGCAGTACCCGGACAGGGACGGATAGCAATCAGCCCCAGCATTTT.

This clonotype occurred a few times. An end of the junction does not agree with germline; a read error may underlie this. This CDR3 reads CASSPSGRARELFF. CDR3 coding DNA: TGTGCTAGCAGCCCTAGCGGGAGGGCCCGAGAGCTGTTTTTT. The chain uses TRBV7-7 and TRBJ2-2; 12 positions match TRBD2. CDR1 and CDR2 from the germline V gene are SSHAT and FNYEAQ (reference sequence). The CDR3 sequence is 14 residues long.

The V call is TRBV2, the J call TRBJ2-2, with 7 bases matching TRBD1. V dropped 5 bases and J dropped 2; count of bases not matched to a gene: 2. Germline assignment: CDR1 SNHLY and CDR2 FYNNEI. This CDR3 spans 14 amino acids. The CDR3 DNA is TGTGCCAGCAGTTGGGACAGCAACACCGGGGAGCTGTTTTTT. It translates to CASSWDSNTGELFF.